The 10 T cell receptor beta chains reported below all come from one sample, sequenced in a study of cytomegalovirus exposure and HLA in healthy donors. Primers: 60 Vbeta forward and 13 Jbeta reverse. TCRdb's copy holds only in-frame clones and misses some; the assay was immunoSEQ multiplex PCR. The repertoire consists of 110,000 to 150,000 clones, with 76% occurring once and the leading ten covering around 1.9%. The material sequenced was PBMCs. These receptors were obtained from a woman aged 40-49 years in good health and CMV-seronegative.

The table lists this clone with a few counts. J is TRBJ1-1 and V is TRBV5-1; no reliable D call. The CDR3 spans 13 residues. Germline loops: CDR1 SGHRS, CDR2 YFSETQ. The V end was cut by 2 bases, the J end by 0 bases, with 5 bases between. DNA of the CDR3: TGCGCCAGCAGCTTTGTCATGAACACTGAAGCTTTCTTT. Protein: CASSFVMNTEAFF.

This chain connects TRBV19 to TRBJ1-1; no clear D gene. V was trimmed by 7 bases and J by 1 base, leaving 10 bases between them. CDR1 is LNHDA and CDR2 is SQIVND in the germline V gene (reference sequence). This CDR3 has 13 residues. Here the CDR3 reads CASNSSPNTEAFF. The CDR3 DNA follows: TGTGCCAGTAACAGTTCGCCGAACACTGAAGCTTTCTTT.

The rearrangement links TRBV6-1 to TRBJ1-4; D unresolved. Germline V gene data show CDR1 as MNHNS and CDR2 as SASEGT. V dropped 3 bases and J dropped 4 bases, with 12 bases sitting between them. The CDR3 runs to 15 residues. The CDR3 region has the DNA TGTGCCAGCAGTGAGACCGCGCTAGATAATGAAAAACTGTTTTTT. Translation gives CASSETALDNEKLFF.

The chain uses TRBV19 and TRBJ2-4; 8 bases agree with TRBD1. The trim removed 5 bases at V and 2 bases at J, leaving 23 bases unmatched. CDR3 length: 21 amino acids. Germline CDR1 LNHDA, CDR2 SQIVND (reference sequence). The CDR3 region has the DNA TGTGCCAGTAGTTATGGTAGTCAGGGGGCACTTCTTTACTTAACCAAAAACATTCAGTACTTC. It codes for CASSYGSQGALLYLTKNIQYF.

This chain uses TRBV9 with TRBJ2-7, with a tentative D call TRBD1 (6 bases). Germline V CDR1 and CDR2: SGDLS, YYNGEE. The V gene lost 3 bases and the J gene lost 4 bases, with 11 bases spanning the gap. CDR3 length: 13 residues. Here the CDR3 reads CASSAPGVYEQYF. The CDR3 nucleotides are TGTGCCAGCAGCGCACCAGGGGTTTACGAGCAGTACTTC. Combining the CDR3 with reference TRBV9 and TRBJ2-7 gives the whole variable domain DSGVTQTPKHLITATGQRVTLRCSPRSGDLSVYWYQQSLDQGLQFLIQYYNGEERAKGNILERFSAQQFPDLHSELNLSSLELGDSALYFCASSAPGVYEQYFGPGTRLTVT.

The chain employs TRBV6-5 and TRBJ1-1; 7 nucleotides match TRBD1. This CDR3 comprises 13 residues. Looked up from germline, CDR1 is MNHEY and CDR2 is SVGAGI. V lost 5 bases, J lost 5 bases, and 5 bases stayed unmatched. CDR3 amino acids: CASSGQAWTEAFF. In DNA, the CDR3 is TGTGCCAGCAGTGGACAGGCTTGGACTGAAGCTTTCTTT.

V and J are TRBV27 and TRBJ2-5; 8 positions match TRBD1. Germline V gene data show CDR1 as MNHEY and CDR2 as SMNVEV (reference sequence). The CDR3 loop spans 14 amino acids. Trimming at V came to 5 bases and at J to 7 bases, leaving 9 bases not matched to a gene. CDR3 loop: CASSRTGTGGTQYF. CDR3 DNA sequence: TGTGCCAGCAGTCGCACCGGGACAGGTGGGACCCAGTACTTC.

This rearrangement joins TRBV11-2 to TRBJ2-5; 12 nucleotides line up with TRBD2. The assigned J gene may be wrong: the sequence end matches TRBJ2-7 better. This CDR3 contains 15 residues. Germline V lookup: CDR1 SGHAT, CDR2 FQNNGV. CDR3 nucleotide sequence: TGTGCCAGCAGCCGACTAGCGGGAGCCCCCTACGAGCAGTACTTC. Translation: CASSRLAGAPYEQYF.

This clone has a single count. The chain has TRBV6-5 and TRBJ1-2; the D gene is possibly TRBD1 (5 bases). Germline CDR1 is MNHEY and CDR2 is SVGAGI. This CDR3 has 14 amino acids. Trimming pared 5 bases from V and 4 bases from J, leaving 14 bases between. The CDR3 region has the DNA TGTGCCAGCAGTCCGGACCGGGACTTCTATGGCTACACCTTC. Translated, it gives CASSPDRDFYGYTF.

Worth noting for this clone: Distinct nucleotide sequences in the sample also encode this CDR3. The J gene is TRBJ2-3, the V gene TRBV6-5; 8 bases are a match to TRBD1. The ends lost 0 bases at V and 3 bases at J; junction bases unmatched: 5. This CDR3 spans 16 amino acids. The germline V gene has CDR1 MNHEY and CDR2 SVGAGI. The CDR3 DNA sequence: TGTGCCAGCAGTTACTCGAGTGGACAGGGTACAGATACGCAGTATTTT. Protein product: CASSYSSGQGTDTQYF.